The 24 T cell receptor beta chains in this list originate from one sample, sequenced in a study of siplizumab effects on memory and regulatory T cells. Produced via immunoSEQ multiplex PCR; TCRdb's table is partial and in-frame only. Among about 87,000 clones listed, about nine tenths were seen once. Input material: CD4+ T cells sorted from blood. The receptors derive from a human donor in good health.

This clone has just one count. Different DNA sequences within this sample yield the same CDR3. The V and J genes are TRBV5-1 and TRBJ2-3; D gene ambiguous. The germline CDR1 and CDR2 sequences are SGHRS and YFSETQ. The CDR3 is made up of 13 amino acids. Trimming removed 0 bases at V and 0 bases at J, with 2 bases between. CDR3 sequence (DNA): TGCGCCAGCAGCTTGGGGAGCACAGATACGCAGTATTTT. It yields the protein CASSLGSTDTQYF.

The gene calls are TRBV19 and TRBJ1-5; TRBD1 might be the D (6 bases). The CDR3 is made up of 16 amino acids. Trimming shortened V by 1 base and J by 2 bases, and 12 bases separated the two germline ends. Germline V gene lookup returns CDR1 LNHDA and CDR2 SQIVND (reference sequence). The CDR3 bases are TGTGCCAGTAGTATAGTTTCGGCAGGGGGCAATCAGCCCCAGCATTTT. Encoded protein: CASSIVSAGGNQPQHF.

The chain employs TRBV6-5 and TRBJ1-1; D remains ambiguous. Germline CDR1 reads MNHEY; CDR2 reads SVGAGI. V was cut by 8 bases and J by 11 bases, with 24 bases left in between. The CDR3 is 14 residues long. The DNA for the CDR3 is TGTGCCAGCCGTATCGATCAGGAAGGATTTAGGGCTTTCTTT. This gives the protein CASRIDQEGFRAFF.

V and J are TRBV4-1 and TRBJ2-6; no reliable D call. Trimming removed 0 bases at V and 1 base at J, with 10 bases between. This CDR3 is built from 17 residues. Germline-derived CDR1 and CDR2 are MGHRA and YSYEKL. CDR3 bases: TGCGCCAGCAGCCAAGAAACAGTCCCATCTGGGGCCAACGTCCTGACTTTC. Translating gives CASSQETVPSGANVLTF.

This chain joins TRBV4-2 and TRBJ2-7; 9 nucleotides agree with TRBD1. In germline, CDR1 is LGHNA, CDR2 YNFKEQ. The CDR3 totals 15 residues. Germline trimming cut 0 bases from V and 3 bases from J; bases unmatched to any gene: 3. CDR3 bases: TGTGCCAGCAGCCAAGAGACAGGGGGGTTCTACGAGCAGTACTTC. Amino acids: CASSQETGGFYEQYF.

This chain uses TRBV2 with TRBJ1-1; a possible D gene is TRBD1 (6 bases). V lost 4 bases, J lost 3 bases, and 15 bases lay in between. The CDR3 has 15 amino acids. Germline V gives CDR1 SNHLY, CDR2 FYNNEI. The CDR3 DNA is TGTGCCAGCAGTGCCAGGGGAGGTAGTGACACTGAAGCTTTCTTT. As protein: CASSARGGSDTEAFF.

The chain has TRBV7-8 and TRBJ2-7, with D perhaps matching TRBD2 (5 bases). The CDR3 has 14 amino acids. The ends were cut back, 2 bases at V and 0 bases at J, with 8 bases in the middle. The V gene's germline CDR1 is SGHVS and CDR2 FQNEAQ. The CDR3 is CASSLLGISYEQYF. The CDR3 DNA reads TGTGCCAGCAGCTTACTCGGGATCTCCTACGAGCAGTACTTC.

The CDR3 loop reads CASRPEVGRLGYSTDTQYF. CDR3 nucleotides: TGTGCCAGCAGGCCCGAGGTCGGGAGACTGGGCTATAGCACAGATACGCAGTATTTT. The chain carries TRBV7-9 and TRBJ2-3; weak D call: TRBD2 (6 bases). Germline V gene sequence: CDR1 SEHNR, CDR2 FQNEAQ (reference sequence). The V end lost 6 bases, the J end lost 0 bases, and 25 bases lay between the germline ends. The CDR3 has 19 amino acids.

The rearrangement joins TRBV28 to TRBJ1-4; D uncertain. V lost 7 bases and J lost 5, with 8 bases in between. CDR1 is MDHEN and CDR2 is SYDVKM in the germline V gene. The CDR3 has 12 amino acids. CDR3 bases: TGTGCCAGCACCGTGGGGAATGAAAAACTGTTTTTT. Its translation is CASTVGNEKLFF.

The rearrangement links TRBV4-2 to TRBJ1-3; D may be TRBD1 (5 bases). The CDR3 covers 15 residues. CDR1 and CDR2 (germline): LGHNA, YNFKEQ. Trimming removed 0 bases from V and 4 bases from J, with 10 bases in between. The CDR3 spells CASSQDRVSGNTIYF. For the CDR3, the DNA is TGTGCCAGCAGCCAAGACAGGGTCTCAGGAAACACCATATATTTT.

This clone was picked up one time. This chain links TRBV6-5 with TRBJ2-7; 11 bases are shared with TRBD2. The CDR3 sequence is 14 residues long. The germline V gene has CDR1 MNHEY and CDR2 SVGAGI. V lost 5 bases, J lost 5 bases, and 5 bases stayed unmatched. The CDR3, as DNA: TGTGCCAGCAGTAATAGCGGGAGGGTTAACGAGCAGTACTTC. This translates into CASSNSGRVNEQYF.

CDR3 region: CASSLGGRDSNQPQHF. CDR3 coding DNA: TGTGCCAGCAGCTTAGGGGGCAGAGATAGCAATCAGCCCCAGCATTTT. V and J are TRBV13 and TRBJ1-5; no firm D call. In germline, CDR1 is PRHDT, CDR2 FYEKMQ (reference sequence). CDR3 length: 16 residues. Trimming left V 0 bases short and J 0 bases short, with 9 bases between.

The chain combines TRBV28 with TRBJ2-5, with unresolved D. This CDR3 has 13 amino acids. Trimming stripped 5 bases from V and 0 bases from J, with 7 bases between. Germline-derived CDR1 and CDR2 are MDHEN and SYDVKM. CDR3 in DNA: TGTGCCAGCAGTCAAGGCTACCAAGAGACCCAGTACTTC. The encoded protein is CASSQGYQETQYF.

The CDR3 DNA follows: TGTGCCAGCAGTGTTCTTTCCGGGACAGGGCTTTACGAGCAGTACTTC. This sequence encodes CASSVLSGTGLYEQYF. The chain uses TRBV28 and TRBJ2-7; 9 nucleotides line up with TRBD1. The CDR3 spans 16 residues. Germline-derived CDR1 and CDR2 are MDHEN and SYDVKM. V lost 5 bases, J lost 4 bases, and 12 bases stayed unmatched.

The chain recombines TRBV10-3 with TRBJ2-1; D not resolved. The CDR3 covers 15 residues. Germline V gives CDR1 ENHRY, CDR2 SYGVKD. Trimming removed 6 bases from V and 0 bases from J, with 12 bases in between. CDR3 region: CAISQALSSYNEQFF. CDR3 in DNA: TGTGCCATCAGCCAGGCCTTGAGCTCCTACAATGAGCAGTTCTTC.

V usage is TRBV20-1 and J usage is TRBJ2-7, with no clear D. Trimming took off 6 bases at V and 2 bases at J, with 8 bases between the two ends. This CDR3 comprises 11 residues. Germline assignment: CDR1 DFQATT and CDR2 SNEGSKA (reference sequence). CDR3 nucleotide sequence: TGCAGTGCGCTAGGCCCCTACGAGCAGTACTTC. Amino acid sequence: CSALGPYEQYF.

The genes are TRBV12-5 and TRBJ2-1; 9 positions match TRBD2. Per germline, CDR1 LGHNT and CDR2 FRNRAP. J was trimmed by 5 bases and V by 1 base; bases with no gene match: 3. The CDR3 is 15 amino acids. DNA of the CDR3: TGTGCTAGTGGTTTGGGGCGGGAGGGCCACAATGAGCAGTTCTTC. As protein: CASGLGREGHNEQFF. Combining the CDR3 with reference TRBV12-5 and TRBJ2-1 gives the whole variable domain DARVTQTPRHKVTEMGQEVTMRCQPILGHNTVFWYRQTMMQGLELLAYFRNRAPLDDSGMPKDRFSAEMPDATLATLKIQPSEPRDSAVYFCASGLGREGHNEQFFGPGTRLTVL.

The chain uses TRBV11-3 and TRBJ2-1, with D hard to call. The CDR3 has 14 amino acids. Germline CDR1 SGHNT, CDR2 YENEEA. Trimming took 5 bases from V and 2 from J, leaving 10 bases between them. In nucleotides, the CDR3 is TGTGCCAGCAGCAACCGACGGACCTACAATGAGCAGTTCTTC. Amino acids: CASSNRRTYNEQFF.

The V gene is TRBV6-5, the J gene TRBJ1-5; TRBD1 matches 8 bases. J lost 5 bases, V lost 5 bases, and 2 bases had no gene match. Germline lookup yields CDR1 MNHEY and CDR2 SVGAGI. The CDR3 contains 13 residues. The CDR3: CASSGDRHQPQHF. CDR3 bases: TGTGCCAGCAGTGGGGACAGGCATCAGCCCCAGCATTTT.

This clone was recorded once. The chain joins TRBV5-4 to TRBJ2-1; 9 bases are a match to TRBD2. V dropped 3 bases and J dropped 11; count of bases not matched to a gene: 6. The length of the CDR3 is 13 residues. Germline CDR1 SGHNT, CDR2 YYREEE (reference sequence). The CDR3 sequence is CASSSAGGNQQFF. The CDR3 DNA sequence: TGTGCCAGCAGCTCAGCGGGAGGAAACCAGCAGTTCTTC.

V gene TRBV5-1 combines with J gene TRBJ2-5; 10 bases align to TRBD1. Unmatched junction bases numbered 11, after V lost 0 bases and J lost 0 bases. The length of the CDR3 is 19 residues. Germline CDR1 and CDR2: SGHRS and YFSETQ. The CDR3 loop reads CASSLAKRQGAEYQETQYF. DNA for the CDR3: TGCGCCAGCAGCTTGGCCAAACGACAGGGGGCCGAATACCAAGAGACCCAGTACTTC. The entire variable domain, with the rest obtained from reference TRBV5-1 and TRBJ2-5, is as follows: KAGVTQTPRYLIKTRGQQVTLSCSPISGHRSVSWYQQTPGQGLQFLFEYFSETQRNKGNFPGRFSGRQFSNSRSEMNVSTLELGDSALYLCASSLAKRQGAEYQETQYFGPGTRLLVL.

CDR3 in DNA: TGCAGCGTTGCCCCAAGACAGGGTTTCGAGCAGTACTTC. Protein: CSVAPRQGFEQYF. V gene TRBV29-1 combines with J gene TRBJ2-7, with 7 bases fitting TRBD1. The V gene end was trimmed by 4 bases and the J gene end by 6 bases; junction bases not matched to a gene: 9. The CDR3 runs 13 residues. Germline CDR1 is SQVTM and CDR2 is ANQGSEA.

The gene calls are TRBV19 and TRBJ2-3, with no clear D. The CDR3 is 15 residues long. Germline values: CDR1 LNHDA, CDR2 SQIVND (reference sequence). V was pared by 3 bases and J by 2 bases, with 12 bases between. The CDR3 spells CASSMKVYFTDTQYF. As DNA, the CDR3 is TGTGCCAGTAGTATGAAGGTCTATTTCACAGATACGCAGTATTTT.

This chain uses TRBV10-1 with TRBJ2-2; 11 positions agree with TRBD1. J was trimmed by 5 bases and V by 4 bases; bases with no gene match: 6. CDR3 length equals 16 residues. Per germline, CDR1 WNHNN and CDR2 SYGVQD (reference sequence). The CDR3 region is CASSAGQGVGTGELFF. In DNA form, the CDR3 reads TGCGCCAGCAGTGCGGGACAGGGGGTAGGAACCGGGGAGCTGTTTTTT.